This T cell receptor beta chain is drawn from a study of T cell responses to AZD1222 COVID-19 vaccine. Trimming removed 10 bases from V and 2 bases from J, with 14 bases in between. The CDR3 contains 13 residues. Per germline, CDR1 SNHLY and CDR2 FYNNEI. Method: immunoSEQ multiplex PCR; TCRdb's copy keeps in-frame clones and lacks some. The sample carries just under 90,000 clones, around nine tenths recorded once. About this clone: Antigen specificity is unknown.

Study-wide findings and caveats: Only six or seven AZD1222 recipients tested seropositive at baseline. Breadth and depth of Spike-specific TCRs rose after two AZD1222 doses. Of spike-specific TCRs, nearly half reportedly target regions left unmutated in variants. Repertoire sampling occurred only after the peak T cell response.

The V call is TRBV2, the J call TRBJ1-1, with D perhaps TRBD1 (5 bases). The clonotype was recovered from an adult who received the AZD1222 COVID-19 vaccine. The specimen was peripheral blood, collected 28 days after the second AZD1222 dose. CDR3 region: CAILGDRNTEAFF. The CDR3 nucleotides are TGTGCCATTTTGGGGGATAGAAACACTGAAGCTTTCTTT.